One and the same sample provided the 16 T cell receptor beta chains below, sequenced in a study of radiotherapy plus CTLA-4 blockade in lung cancer (dated 2018 in TCRdb). The library was made by the immunoSEQ multiplex PCR assay. In its TCRdb copy, this immuneACCESS table keeps in-frame sequences only and misses some clones. Where compared with another copy, unresolved V genes explain less than half of these, and the others have no known cause. The sample records about 59,000 clones, about 80% of which are singletons. Jointly, the top ten make up under 7% of the sample. The specimen comprised peripheral blood, sampled from a patient treated with radiotherapy plus ipilimumab. These receptors all come from a human donor with non-small cell lung cancer whose response to radiotherapy plus ipilimumab could not be evaluated.

The CDR3 loop is CASSEVGGGDEQFF. In nucleotides, the CDR3 is TGTGCCAGCAGTGAAGTGGGGGGTGGCGATGAGCAGTTCTTC. The V and J genes are TRBV2 and TRBJ2-1; possibly TRBD2 for D (6 bases). Trimming took 1 base from V and 8 from J, leaving 12 bases between them. The CDR3 spans 14 residues. Germline V gene lookup returns CDR1 SNHLY and CDR2 FYNNEI.

CDR3 sequence: CASSSGTRSVRELFF. For the CDR3, the DNA is TGTGCCAGCAGTTCCGGGACTAGGTCCGTGAGGGAGCTGTTTTTT. The V and J genes are TRBV7-8 and TRBJ2-2, with TRBD2 matching over 8 bases. Unmatched junction bases numbered 12, after V lost 6 bases and J lost 9 bases. The germline CDR1 and CDR2 sequences are SGHVS and FQNEAQ. CDR3 length equals 15 residues.

V usage is TRBV5-5 and J usage is TRBJ2-7; weak D call: TRBD2 (5 bases). V lost 4 bases to trimming and J lost 0 bases, with 14 bases between them. The germline gives CDR1 SGHKS, CDR2 YYEKEE (reference sequence). The CDR3 spans 15 residues. CDR3 sequence: CASSPVPGGSYEQYF. The CDR3 nucleotides are TGTGCCAGCAGCCCCGTCCCAGGAGGCTCCTACGAGCAGTACTTC. The full variable domain, its missing parts supplied by reference TRBV5-5 and TRBJ2-7, is DAGVTQSPTHLIKTRGQQVTLRCSPISGHKSVSWYQQVLGQGPQFIFQYYEKEERGRGNFPDRFSARQFPNYSSELNVNALLLGDSALYLCASSPVPGGSYEQYFGPGTRLTVT.

The chain employs TRBV25-1 and TRBJ2-1; D ambiguous. The CDR3 consists of 13 residues. CDR1 and CDR2 (germline): MGHDK, SYGVNS. The V and J ends lost 1 base and 6 bases respectively, with 7 bases between them. CDR3 in amino acids: CASSESPRNEQFF. CDR3 sequence (DNA): TGTGCCAGCAGTGAATCCCCGCGCAATGAGCAGTTCTTC. Full variable domain (missing parts from reference TRBV25-1 and TRBJ2-1): EADIYQTPRYLVIGTGKKITLECSQTMGHDKMYWYQQDPGMELHLIHYSYGVNSTEKGDLSSESTVSRIRTEHFPLTLESARPSHTSQYLCASSESPRNEQFFGPGTRLTVL.

The V call is TRBV9, the J call TRBJ2-1; 11 nucleotides align to TRBD2. Germline CDR1 and CDR2: SGDLS and YYNGEE. The CDR3 length is 15 residues. V trimming: 3 bases; J trimming: 1 base; junction bases outside the gene matches: 0. As DNA, the CDR3 is TGTGCCAGCAGCGCTAGCGGGAGGTCCTACAATGAGCAGTTCTTC. It encodes CASSASGRSYNEQFF.

Concerning this clone: The sample holds other DNA sequences that translate to the same CDR3. CDR3 amino acids: CASSPGQGVSTEAFF. CDR3 nucleotide sequence: TGTGCCAGCAGTCCCGGGCAGGGGGTTAGCACTGAAGCTTTCTTT. The genes are TRBV6-5 and TRBJ1-1; 7 bases are shared with TRBD1. Germline V gene lookup returns CDR1 MNHEY and CDR2 SVGAGI. V dropped 5 bases and J dropped 4; count of bases not matched to a gene: 10. The CDR3 extends over 15 amino acids.

The V gene is TRBV11-2, the J gene TRBJ2-2, with D uncertain. The CDR3 covers 16 residues. The V end lost 2 bases, the J end lost 0 bases, and 10 bases lay between the germline ends. From germline, CDR1 is SGHAT and CDR2 FQNNGV. CDR3 nucleotide sequence: TGTGCCAGCAGCTTACTTAGAACAGCGAACACCGGGGAGCTGTTTTTT. This gives the protein CASSLLRTANTGELFF.

The chain employs TRBV25-1 and TRBJ1-4, with 7 bases identical to TRBD1. This CDR3 spans 14 amino acids. Germline trimming cut 6 bases from V and 7 bases from J; bases unmatched to any gene: 8. Germline CDR1 is MGHDK and CDR2 is SYGVNS. The CDR3 reads CASRPRGLREKLFF. Here the CDR3 DNA reads TGTGCCAGCAGACCTAGGGGGCTACGTGAAAAACTGTTTTTT.

The V call is TRBV30, the J call TRBJ2-1; TRBD1 matches at 10 bases. Germline V lookup: CDR1 GTSNPN, CDR2 SVGIG (reference sequence). This CDR3 comprises 14 residues. Trimming removed 4 bases from V and 2 bases from J; junction bases left unmatched: 2. The CDR3 region is CAWKGQGAYNEQFF. DNA for the CDR3: TGTGCCTGGAAAGGACAGGGGGCCTACAATGAGCAGTTCTTC.

CDR3 amino acids: CASTRLAGAAEQFF. CDR3 bases: TGTGCCAGCACCCGACTAGCGGGAGCGGCTGAGCAGTTCTTC. The V and J genes are TRBV7-2 and TRBJ2-1, with 12 bases matching TRBD2. V shed 7 bases and J 9 bases; nucleotides not matched to a gene: 7. Germline V gives CDR1 SGHTA, CDR2 FQGNSA. CDR3 length: 14 residues.

The V call is TRBV9, the J call TRBJ2-3, with D tentatively TRBD2 (6 bases). The V end lost 4 bases, the J end lost 1 base, and 13 bases lay between the germline ends. Per germline, CDR1 SGDLS and CDR2 YYNGEE. CDR3 length: 15 amino acids. CDR3 residues: CASSSRGEGTDTQYF. The CDR3 nucleotides are TGTGCCAGCAGCTCGCGCGGGGAGGGCACAGATACGCAGTATTTT.

This clone was counted once. The chain has TRBV27 and TRBJ2-3, with 7 positions matching TRBD2. CDR3 length: 15 amino acids. CDR1 is MNHEY and CDR2 is SMNVEV in the germline V gene (reference sequence). Losses at the gene ends were 2 bases for V and 2 bases for J; bases not matched to a gene: 4. The CDR3 DNA follows: TGTGCCAGCAGTTTAGCTAGCGGTTTCACAGATACGCAGTATTTT. Protein product: CASSLASGFTDTQYF.

The chain is built from TRBV11-2 and TRBJ2-7; weak D call: TRBD1 (6 bases). The CDR3 consists of 13 residues. The V gene lost 5 bases and the J gene lost 4 bases, with 12 bases spanning the gap. Germline V lookup: CDR1 SGHAT, CDR2 FQNNGV. The CDR3 spells CASSPNRAYEQYF. Written as DNA, the CDR3 is TGTGCCAGCAGCCCTAACAGGGCGTACGAGCAGTACTTC.

The chain employs TRBV5-1 and TRBJ2-5; 8 nucleotides match TRBD1. CDR1 is SGHRS, CDR2 YFSETQ, per germline. The CDR3 totals 15 residues. After removal of 5 bases from V and 1 base from J, the junction contained 7 bases not matched to a gene. CDR3 in amino acids: CASSNGQGGQETQYF. CDR3 DNA sequence: TGCGCCAGCAGTAACGGACAGGGTGGCCAAGAGACCCAGTACTTC. Full variable domain (rest looked up from reference TRBV5-1 and TRBJ2-5): KAGVTQTPRYLIKTRGQQVTLSCSPISGHRSVSWYQQTPGQGLQFLFEYFSETQRNKGNFPGRFSGRQFSNSRSEMNVSTLELGDSALYLCASSNGQGGQETQYFGPGTRLLVL.

This chain links TRBV5-1 with TRBJ2-3; 9 nucleotides match TRBD1. CDR3 length equals 15 residues. With V trimmed by 4 bases and J by 0 bases, 3 bases remained unmatched. Per germline, CDR1 SGHRS and CDR2 YFSETQ. The CDR3 spells CASSTGQGSTDTQYF. The CDR3 DNA follows: TGCGCCAGCAGCACGGGACAGGGCAGCACAGATACGCAGTATTTT.

The chain has TRBV2 and TRBJ2-2; D possibly corresponds to TRBD2 (6 bases). The CDR3 extends over 14 amino acids. Germline V gene data show CDR1 as SNHLY and CDR2 as FYNNEI. V was shortened by 7 bases and J by 4 bases, with 13 bases between the two germline ends. The CDR3 spells CASTGGIFTGELFF. CDR3 nucleotide sequence: TGTGCCAGCACGGGCGGGATTTTCACCGGGGAGCTGTTTTTT.